Below are 24 T cell receptor beta chains sequenced from a single sample in a study of OX40 agonist ivuxolimab in advanced cancers. Profiling relied on immunoSEQ multiplex PCR, and the TCRdb table lists in-frame clones only, not all of them. This table has approximately 61,000 clones, roughly 92% appearing once. The sequencing here drew on CD4+ or CD8+ T cells sorted from blood, taken in a trial of the OX40 agonist ivuxolimab. The source is an adult with an advanced solid tumor such as melanoma, head and neck, liver or kidney cancer.

This chain uses TRBV27 with TRBJ1-5, with a tentative D call TRBD1 (6 bases). Trimming removed 5 bases at V and 0 bases at J, with 11 bases between. Germline-derived CDR1 and CDR2 are MNHEY and SMNVEV (reference sequence). The CDR3 loop spans 15 amino acids. For the CDR3, the DNA is TGTGCCAGCAGTCAAACAGGGTATAGCAATCAGCCCCAGCATTTT. It is translated as CASSQTGYSNQPQHF.

The J gene is TRBJ1-1, the V gene TRBV15, with TRBD1 matching over 8 bases. V lost 5 bases and J lost 4; bases outside the gene matches: 24. Looked up from germline, CDR1 is LNHNV and CDR2 is YYDKDF (reference sequence). The length of the CDR3 is 20 residues. The CDR3 region is CATSPMQGVGDRWKVTEAFF. For the CDR3, the DNA is TGTGCCACCAGCCCTATGCAGGGAGTCGGGGACAGGTGGAAGGTCACTGAAGCTTTCTTT.

This clone was picked up one time. This rearrangement joins TRBV29-1 to TRBJ2-1; D possibly matches TRBD1 or TRBD2 (5 bases each). The CDR3 spans 14 residues. Trimming took 1 base from V and 5 from J, leaving 12 bases between them. Looked up from germline, CDR1 is SQVTM and CDR2 is ANQGSEA. CDR3 sequence: CSVEGPGAHNEQFF. The CDR3 DNA reads as TGCAGCGTTGAAGGGCCCGGGGCACACAATGAGCAGTTCTTC.

This sequence joins TRBV9 and TRBJ2-7; D gene unclear. Germline CDR1 SGDLS, CDR2 YYNGEE. CDR3 length: 13 amino acids. Trimming took off 0 bases at V and 5 bases at J, with 9 bases between the two ends. The CDR3 DNA sequence: TGTGCCAGCAGCGTAGCTGGAACGAACGAGCAGTACTTC. Translation gives CASSVAGTNEQYF. The full variable domain, rest sourced from reference TRBV9 and TRBJ2-7, is DSGVTQTPKHLITATGQRVTLRCSPRSGDLSVYWYQQSLDQGLQFLIQYYNGEERAKGNILERFSAQQFPDLHSELNLSSLELGDSALYFCASSVAGTNEQYFGPGTRLTVT.

The J gene is TRBJ1-1, the V gene TRBV7-9; 9 nucleotides match TRBD1. The germline CDR1 and CDR2 sequences are SEHNR and FQNEAQ (reference sequence). Trimming removed 8 bases from V and 1 base from J; junction bases left unmatched: 5. CDR3 length: 14 amino acids. This CDR3 reads CASEQGARNTEAFF. CDR3 bases: TGTGCCAGCGAACAGGGGGCAAGGAACACTGAAGCTTTCTTT.

The rearrangement joins TRBV7-9 to TRBJ2-6, with D tentatively TRBD2 (5 bases). The CDR3 is 18 amino acids. Germline V CDR1 and CDR2: SEHNR, FQNEAQ (reference sequence). V lost 7 bases to trimming and J lost 0 bases, with 19 bases between them. CDR3 nucleotide sequence: TGTGCCAGCACCGGATGGGGAGATCTGAGCTCTGGGGCCAACGTCCTGACTTTC. Encoded protein: CASTGWGDLSSGANVLTF. Based on the CDR3 plus reference TRBV7-9 and TRBJ2-6, the full variable domain is DTGVSQNPRHKITKRGQNVTFRCDPISEHNRLYWYRQTLGQGPEFLTYFQNEAQLEKSRLLSDRFSAERPKGSFSTLEIQRTEQGDSAMYLCASTGWGDLSSGANVLTFGAGSRLTVL.

The chain joins TRBV5-6 to TRBJ1-3; D is ambiguous. The germline V gene encodes CDR1 SGHDT and CDR2 YYEEEE. The CDR3 totals 14 residues. V was shortened by 4 bases and J by 1 base, with 9 bases between the two germline ends. The CDR3 DNA sequence: TGTGCCAGCAGCCAAGGAGGGTCTGGAAACACCATATATTTT. The encoded protein is CASSQGGSGNTIYF.

The V and J genes are TRBV6-5 and TRBJ1-5; D ambiguous. CDR1 is MNHEY and CDR2 is SVGAGI in the germline V gene. The CDR3 loop spans 15 amino acids. Trimming shortened V by 0 bases and J by 5 bases, and 11 bases separated the two germline ends. CDR3 nucleotide sequence: TGTGCCAGCAGTTACTCGGTGTCCGACGATCAGCCCCAGCATTTT. It codes for CASSYSVSDDQPQHF.

The chain joins TRBV27 to TRBJ2-3; tentatively, D is TRBD2 (5 bases). V lost 2 bases and J 2 bases, leaving 14 bases between the germline ends. From germline, CDR1 is MNHEY and CDR2 SMNVEV (reference sequence). The CDR3 contains 16 residues. The CDR3 here is CASSLSIGVATDTQYF. DNA for the CDR3: TGTGCCAGCAGTTTAAGTATCGGGGTAGCCACAGATACGCAGTATTTT.

The genes are TRBV7-2 and TRBJ2-5; D possibly corresponds to TRBD1 (6 bases). Germline V gene lookup returns CDR1 SGHTA and CDR2 FQGNSA. This CDR3 is 14 amino acids long. Trimming pared 2 bases from V and 7 bases from J, leaving 14 bases between. The CDR3 bases are TGTGCCAGCAGCTTATGGACAGAACCTTTGACCCAGTACTTC. It encodes CASSLWTEPLTQYF.

V gene TRBV13 combines with J gene TRBJ2-5; 14 bases are shared with TRBD2. Germline V gene lookup returns CDR1 PRHDT and CDR2 FYEKMQ (reference sequence). Germline trimming cut 6 bases from V and 4 bases from J; bases unmatched to any gene: 10. This CDR3 has 17 amino acids. The chain's CDR3 is CASRPPRTSGGPETQYF. The DNA of the CDR3 is TGTGCCAGCAGACCCCCCCGGACTAGCGGGGGGCCAGAGACCCAGTACTTC.

This clone has more than one count but fewer than ten. This sequence joins TRBV30 and TRBJ1-2; D uncertain. The germline gives CDR1 GTSNPN, CDR2 SVGIG (reference sequence). Trimming removed 3 bases from V and 8 bases from J, with 10 bases in between. This CDR3 spans 11 amino acids. DNA for the CDR3: TGTGCCTGGAGGGACTCGGGCGGCTACACCTTC. Residues: CAWRDSGGYTF.

V gene TRBV6-1 combines with J gene TRBJ1-6; TRBD1 matches 10 bases. There are 15 residues in the CDR3. The junction had 8 bases not matched to a gene; V was cut back by 4 bases and J by 11 bases. Per germline, CDR1 MNHNS and CDR2 SASEGT. In nucleotides, the CDR3 is TGTGCCAGCAGTGTTCCCGGGACAGGGGAGACACCCCTCCACTTT. It is translated as CASSVPGTGETPLHF.

This clone was seen only a few times. The chain combines TRBV5-4 with TRBJ1-2; maybe TRBD1 (6 bases). The CDR3 spans 12 residues. Trimming took off 5 bases at V and 1 base at J, with 6 bases between the two ends. Germline V lookup: CDR1 SGHNT, CDR2 YYREEE (reference sequence). CDR3 sequence: CASRGHNYGYTF. The CDR3 coding sequence is TGTGCCAGCAGGGGACATAACTATGGCTACACCTTC. The entire variable domain, with the rest obtained from reference TRBV5-4 and TRBJ1-2, is as follows: ETGVTQSPTHLIKTRGQQVTLRCSSQSGHNTVSWYQQALGQGPQFIFQYYREEENGRGNFPPRFSGLQFPNYSSELNVNALELDDSALYLCASRGHNYGYTFGSGTRLTVV.

The chain is built from TRBV29-1 and TRBJ1-2; 9 bases line up with TRBD1. The ends lost 0 bases at V and 3 bases at J; junction bases unmatched: 11. Germline CDR1 SQVTM, CDR2 ANQGSEA. The CDR3 contains 17 residues. The CDR3 DNA is TGCAGCGTTGAAGAACAGGGGGCGAATCCGTTAGACTATGGCTACACCTTC. Translated: CSVEEQGANPLDYGYTF.

The chain combines TRBV4-1 with TRBJ2-3; TRBD2 is a possible D gene (5 bases). The V gene's germline CDR1 is MGHRA and CDR2 YSYEKL. V lost 3 bases to trimming and J lost 0 bases, with 10 bases between them. The CDR3 spans 15 residues. The CDR3 DNA follows: TGCGCCAGCAGCCATTTAGCGCCTAGCACAGATACGCAGTATTTT. It is translated as CASSHLAPSTDTQYF.

In this sample, this clone turned up once. The rearrangement joins TRBV11-3 to TRBJ2-3; possibly TRBD2 for D (5 bases). Germline assignment: CDR1 SGHNT and CDR2 YENEEA. Trimming left V 6 bases short and J 5 bases short, with 15 bases between. CDR3 length: 14 amino acids. The CDR3 region has the DNA TGTGCCAGCAGGCTAGTCACTAGTCTAGATACGCAGTATTTT. This sequence encodes CASRLVTSLDTQYF.

In its sample, this clone was seen once. J is TRBJ2-3 and V is TRBV2; 12 positions agree with TRBD2. The CDR3 totals 17 residues. Trimming removed 4 bases from V and 2 bases from J; junction bases left unmatched: 7. Germline CDR1 reads SNHLY; CDR2 reads FYNNEI. DNA for the CDR3: TGTGCCAGCAGTGGCACTCTAGCGGGGGGGCACACAGATACGCAGTATTTT. Protein sequence: CASSGTLAGGHTDTQYF.

V gene TRBV13 combines with J gene TRBJ2-1; 10 nucleotides agree with TRBD1. CDR3 size: 15 residues. V shed 2 bases, J shed 7 bases, and the junction held 5 bases outside the gene matches. Germline CDR1 PRHDT, CDR2 FYEKMQ (reference sequence). The CDR3 region has the DNA TGTGCCAGCAGCTTAAGGACAGGGGGGCCTAATGAGCAGTTCTTC. It translates to CASSLRTGGPNEQFF. The complete variable domain, with remaining parts taken from reference TRBV13 and TRBJ2-1, reads AAGVIQSPRHLIKEKRETATLKCYPIPRHDTVYWYQQGPGQDPQFLISFYEKMQSDKGSIPDRFSAQQFSDYHSELNMSSLELGDSALYFCASSLRTGGPNEQFFGPGTRLTVL.

The V and J genes are TRBV2 and TRBJ2-4; TRBD1 aligns across 12 bases. The CDR3 is 15 amino acids. J was trimmed by 8 bases and V by 10 bases; bases with no gene match: 12. CDR1 is SNHLY, CDR2 FYNNEI, per germline. CDR3 nucleotide sequence: TGTGCCACTCCACCCGGGACAGGGGGCGCGGACATTCAGTACTTC. Its translation: CATPPGTGGADIQYF.

The chain uses TRBV10-1 and TRBJ1-4, with D unclear. V was clipped by 0 bases and J by 8 bases, with 10 bases between them. Germline V gene lookup returns CDR1 WNHNN and CDR2 SYGVQD (reference sequence). The CDR3 has 14 residues. DNA for the CDR3: TGCGCCAGCAGTGAGTCTCTCTTTGGAGAAAAACTGTTTTTT. This gives the protein CASSESLFGEKLFF.

This chain links TRBV7-9 with TRBJ2-7; D is unclear. Germline CDR1 and CDR2: SEHNR and FQNEAQ (reference sequence). V gave up 1 base and J gave up 0 bases, with 7 bases separating them. The CDR3 is 14 residues long. The CDR3 DNA reads as TGTGCCAGCAGCTTAGTGGGTAGCTCCTACGAGCAGTACTTC. The encoded protein is CASSLVGSSYEQYF.

The V and J genes are TRBV11-2 and TRBJ2-1; 7 nucleotides line up with TRBD1. CDR1 and CDR2 from the germline V gene are SGHAT and FQNNGV. The CDR3 contains 16 residues. V was clipped by 1 base and J by 2 bases; unmatched bases: 5. CDR3 in amino acids: CASSLVWQGAYNEQFF. CDR3 bases: TGTGCCAGCAGCTTAGTGTGGCAGGGGGCCTACAATGAGCAGTTCTTC.

This clone was recorded once. The chain links TRBV6-5 to TRBJ2-1, with a possible D match to TRBD1 (5 bases). Germline V lookup: CDR1 MNHEY, CDR2 SVGAGI. With 5 bases removed from V and 6 bases from J, the gap between germline ends came to 8 bases. The CDR3 totals 12 residues. The CDR3 here is CASSTTGNEQFF. CDR3 DNA sequence: TGTGCCAGCAGTACCACAGGCAATGAGCAGTTCTTC.